The clone carrying this T cell receptor (beta chain) was seen a single time. Its matching antigen is unknown. This entry comes from a study of breast tumors, draining lymph nodes, adjacent tissues. Axillary draining lymph nodes of breast cancer patients supplied the node samples. CDR1 is MNHNS and CDR2 is SASEGT in the germline V gene. V lost 2 bases and J 8 bases, leaving 6 bases between the germline ends. The CDR3 consists of 12 residues. Each CDR3 protein is one row after TCRdb ran MiXCR on the multiplex PCR reads. The table lists around 190,000 distinct CDR3 sequences, around a third of them singletons, with about 3.9% in the top ten. General study points: Luminal-like breast cancer showed significantly greater tumor-nontumor repertoire similarity than basal-like breast cancer did. Tumor TCR diversity was below lymph nodes but above nontumor tissue. Findings are consistent with lymph node origin and intratumoral expansion of most tumor T cells.

The V gene is TRBV6-1, the J gene TRBJ2-2; D is uncertain. The sequenced material came from axillary lymph node tissue. This receptor was obtained from a female donor with breast cancer. Some clones in this sample may be carry-over from other donors' samples. This CDR3 is CASSEICGELFF. CDR3 coding DNA: TGTGCCAGCAGTGAAATCTGTGGGGAGCTGTTTTTT.